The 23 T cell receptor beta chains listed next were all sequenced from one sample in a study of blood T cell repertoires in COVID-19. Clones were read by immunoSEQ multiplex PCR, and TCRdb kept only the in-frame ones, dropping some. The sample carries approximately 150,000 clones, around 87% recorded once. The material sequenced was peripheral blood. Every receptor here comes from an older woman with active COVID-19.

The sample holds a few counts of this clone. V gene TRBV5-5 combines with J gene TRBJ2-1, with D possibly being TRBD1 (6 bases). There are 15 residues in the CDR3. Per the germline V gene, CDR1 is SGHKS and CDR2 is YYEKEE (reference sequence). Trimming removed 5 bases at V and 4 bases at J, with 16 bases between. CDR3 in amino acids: CASRRALGGYNEQFF. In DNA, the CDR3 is TGTGCCAGCAGGCGAGCACTAGGGGGTTACAATGAGCAGTTCTTC. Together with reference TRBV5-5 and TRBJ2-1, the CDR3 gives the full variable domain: DAGVTQSPTHLIKTRGQQVTLRCSPISGHKSVSWYQQVLGQGPQFIFQYYEKEERGRGNFPDRFSARQFPNYSSELNVNALLLGDSALYLCASRRALGGYNEQFFGPGTRLTVL.

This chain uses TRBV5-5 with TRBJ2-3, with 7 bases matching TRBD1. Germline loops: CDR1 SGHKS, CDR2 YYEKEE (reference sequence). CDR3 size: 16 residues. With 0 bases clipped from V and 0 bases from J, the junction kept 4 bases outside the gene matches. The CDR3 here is CASSLGTGASTDTQYF. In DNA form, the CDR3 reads TGTGCCAGCAGCTTGGGTACAGGGGCCAGCACAGATACGCAGTATTTT. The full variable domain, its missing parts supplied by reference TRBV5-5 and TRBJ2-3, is DAGVTQSPTHLIKTRGQQVTLRCSPISGHKSVSWYQQVLGQGPQFIFQYYEKEERGRGNFPDRFSARQFPNYSSELNVNALLLGDSALYLCASSLGTGASTDTQYFGPGTRLTVL.

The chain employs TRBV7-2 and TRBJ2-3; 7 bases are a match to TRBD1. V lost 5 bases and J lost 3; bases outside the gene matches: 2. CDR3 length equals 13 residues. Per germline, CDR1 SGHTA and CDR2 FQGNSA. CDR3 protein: CASSETGTDTQYF. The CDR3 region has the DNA TGTGCCAGCAGCGAGACAGGGACAGATACGCAGTATTTT.

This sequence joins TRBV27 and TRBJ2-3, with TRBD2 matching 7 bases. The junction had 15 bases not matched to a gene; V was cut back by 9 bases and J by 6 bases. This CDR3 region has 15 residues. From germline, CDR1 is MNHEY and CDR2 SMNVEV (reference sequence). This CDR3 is CASLSLGLSGDTQYF. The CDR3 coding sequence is TGTGCCAGTCTCTCCCTCGGGCTTAGCGGGGATACGCAGTATTTT.

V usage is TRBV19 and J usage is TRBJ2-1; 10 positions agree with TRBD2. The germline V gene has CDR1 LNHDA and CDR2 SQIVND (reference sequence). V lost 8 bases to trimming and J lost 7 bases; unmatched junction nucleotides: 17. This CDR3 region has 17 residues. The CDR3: CASVETSGVRRRNEQFF. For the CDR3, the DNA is TGTGCCAGTGTTGAAACTAGCGGGGTGCGCCGTCGGAATGAGCAGTTCTTC.

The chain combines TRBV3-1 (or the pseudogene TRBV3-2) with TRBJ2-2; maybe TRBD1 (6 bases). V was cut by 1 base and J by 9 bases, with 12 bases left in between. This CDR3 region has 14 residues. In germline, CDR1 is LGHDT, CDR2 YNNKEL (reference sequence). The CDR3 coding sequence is TGTGCCAGCAGCCAAGGGGACATTGTTTGGGAGCTGTTTTTT. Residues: CASSQGDIVWELFF.

In DNA, the CDR3 is TGCGCCAGCAGCCAAGATCAGTCCTATGGCTACACCTTC. Its translation is CASSQDQSYGYTF. The gene calls are TRBV4-1 and TRBJ1-2; unclear D gene. From germline, CDR1 is MGHRA and CDR2 YSYEKL. This CDR3 contains 13 residues. The V end lost 0 bases, the J end lost 4 bases, and 6 bases lay between the germline ends.

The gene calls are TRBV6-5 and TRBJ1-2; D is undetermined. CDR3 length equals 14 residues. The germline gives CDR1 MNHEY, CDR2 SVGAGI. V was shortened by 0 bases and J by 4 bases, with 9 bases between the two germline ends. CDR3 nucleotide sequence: TGTGCCAGCAGTTACTCGACCGGACTCTATGGCTACACCTTC. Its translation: CASSYSTGLYGYTF.

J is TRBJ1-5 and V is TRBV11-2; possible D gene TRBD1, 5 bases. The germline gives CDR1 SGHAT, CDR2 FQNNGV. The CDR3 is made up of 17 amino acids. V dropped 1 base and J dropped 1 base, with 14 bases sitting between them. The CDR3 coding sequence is TGTGCCAGCAGCTTAGGTCGGGGGGGGAAGAGCAATCAGCCCCAGCATTTT. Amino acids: CASSLGRGGKSNQPQHF.

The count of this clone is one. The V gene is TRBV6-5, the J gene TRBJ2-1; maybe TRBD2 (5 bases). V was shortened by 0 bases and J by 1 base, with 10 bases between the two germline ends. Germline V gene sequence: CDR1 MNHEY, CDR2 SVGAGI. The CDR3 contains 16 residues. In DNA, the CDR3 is TGTGCCAGCAGTTACTCGAGCAGGAGGTCCTACAATGAGCAGTTCTTC. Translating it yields CASSYSSRRSYNEQFF.

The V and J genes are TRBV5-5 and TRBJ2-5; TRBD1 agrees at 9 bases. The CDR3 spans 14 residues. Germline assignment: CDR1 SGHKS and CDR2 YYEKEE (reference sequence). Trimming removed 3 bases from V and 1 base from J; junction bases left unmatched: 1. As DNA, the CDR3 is TGTGCCAGCAGCTCGACAGGGGGCCAAGAGACCCAGTACTTC. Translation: CASSSTGGQETQYF.

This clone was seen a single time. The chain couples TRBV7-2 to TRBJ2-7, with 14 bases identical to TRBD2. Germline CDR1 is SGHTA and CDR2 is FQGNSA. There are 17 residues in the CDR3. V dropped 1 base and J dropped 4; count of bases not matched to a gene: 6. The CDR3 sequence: CASSLEGLAGERYEQYF. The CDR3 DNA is TGTGCCAGCAGCTTAGAGGGACTAGCGGGAGAGAGGTACGAGCAGTACTTC.

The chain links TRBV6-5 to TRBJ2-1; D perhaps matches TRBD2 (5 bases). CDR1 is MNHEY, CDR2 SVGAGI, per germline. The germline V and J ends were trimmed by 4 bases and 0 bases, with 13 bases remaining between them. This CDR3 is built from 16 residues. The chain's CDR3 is CASSSGLFSSYNEQFF. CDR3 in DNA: TGTGCCAGCAGTTCAGGACTCTTTAGCTCCTACAATGAGCAGTTCTTC.

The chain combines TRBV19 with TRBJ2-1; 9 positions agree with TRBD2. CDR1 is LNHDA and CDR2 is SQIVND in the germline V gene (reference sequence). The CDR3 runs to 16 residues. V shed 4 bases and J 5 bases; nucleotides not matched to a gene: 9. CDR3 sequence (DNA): TGTGCCAGTAGTACCGTAGGACTAGCGCCAGACAATGAGCAGTTCTTC. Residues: CASSTVGLAPDNEQFF.

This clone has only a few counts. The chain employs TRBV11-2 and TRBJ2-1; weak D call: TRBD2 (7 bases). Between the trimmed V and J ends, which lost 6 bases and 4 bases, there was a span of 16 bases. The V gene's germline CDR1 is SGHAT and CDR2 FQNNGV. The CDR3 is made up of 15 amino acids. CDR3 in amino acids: CASRKGGERYNEQFF. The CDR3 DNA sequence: TGTGCCAGCAGGAAAGGGGGGGAGAGGTACAATGAGCAGTTCTTC.

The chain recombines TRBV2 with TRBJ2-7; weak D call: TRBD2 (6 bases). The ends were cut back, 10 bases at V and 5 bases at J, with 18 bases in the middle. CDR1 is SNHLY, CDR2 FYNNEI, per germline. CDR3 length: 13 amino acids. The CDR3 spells CANKGLKRDEQYF. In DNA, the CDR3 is TGTGCCAACAAGGGGCTCAAGCGGGACGAGCAGTACTTC. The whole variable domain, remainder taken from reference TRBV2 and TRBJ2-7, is EPEVTQTPSHQVTQMGQEVILRCVPISNHLYFYWYRQILGQKVEFLVSFYNNEISEKSEIFDDQFSVERPDGSNFTLKIRSTKLEDSAMYFCANKGLKRDEQYFGPGTRLTVT.

CDR3 sequence: CATSPRGNTGELFF. Here the CDR3 DNA reads TGTGCCACCAGCCCAAGGGGGAACACCGGGGAGCTGTTTTTT. The chain links TRBV24-1 to TRBJ2-2, with D tentatively TRBD1 (5 bases). CDR1 is KGHDR, CDR2 SFDVKD, per germline. The CDR3 consists of 14 residues. Trimming took 7 bases from V and 1 from J, leaving 9 bases between them.

CDR3: CASSRLRTDTQYF. CDR3 sequence (DNA): TGTGCCAGCAGCCGACTCCGCACAGATACGCAGTATTTT. The V and J genes are TRBV3-1 (or the pseudogene TRBV3-2) and TRBJ2-3; D gene uncertain. CDR3 length: 13 residues. Germline CDR1 and CDR2: LGHDT and YNNKEL (reference sequence). The germline V and J ends were trimmed by 4 bases and 1 base, with 6 bases remaining between them.

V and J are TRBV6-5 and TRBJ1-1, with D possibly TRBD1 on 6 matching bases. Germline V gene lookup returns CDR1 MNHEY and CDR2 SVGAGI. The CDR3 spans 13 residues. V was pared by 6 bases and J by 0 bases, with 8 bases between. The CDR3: CASRGHLNTEAFF. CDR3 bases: TGTGCCAGCAGGGGACATCTGAACACTGAAGCTTTCTTT.

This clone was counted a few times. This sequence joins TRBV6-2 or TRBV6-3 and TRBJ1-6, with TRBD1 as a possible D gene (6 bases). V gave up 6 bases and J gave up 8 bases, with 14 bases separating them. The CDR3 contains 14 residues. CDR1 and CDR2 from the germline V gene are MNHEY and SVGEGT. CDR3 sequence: CASSLQGGYSPLHF. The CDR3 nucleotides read TGTGCCAGCAGCCTACAGGGAGGGTATTCACCCCTCCACTTT.

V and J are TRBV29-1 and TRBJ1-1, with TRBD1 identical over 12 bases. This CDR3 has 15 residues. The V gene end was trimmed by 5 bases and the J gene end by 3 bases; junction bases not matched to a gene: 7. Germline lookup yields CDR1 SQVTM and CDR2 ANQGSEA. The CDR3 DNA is TGCAGCGTTTTACCGGGACAGGGGGCGGACACTGAAGCTTTCTTT. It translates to CSVLPGQGADTEAFF.

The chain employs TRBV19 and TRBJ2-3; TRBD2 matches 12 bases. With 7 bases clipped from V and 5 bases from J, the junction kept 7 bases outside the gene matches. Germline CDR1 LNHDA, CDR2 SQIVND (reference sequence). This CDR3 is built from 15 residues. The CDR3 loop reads CASMETSGRQDTQYF. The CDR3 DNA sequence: TGTGCCAGTATGGAGACTAGCGGGAGACAAGATACGCAGTATTTT.

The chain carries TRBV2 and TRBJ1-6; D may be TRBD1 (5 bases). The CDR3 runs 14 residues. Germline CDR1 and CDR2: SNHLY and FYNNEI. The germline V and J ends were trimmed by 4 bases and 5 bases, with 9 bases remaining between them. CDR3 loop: CASSGQTNNSPLHF. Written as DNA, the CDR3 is TGTGCCAGCAGTGGACAGACGAATAATTCACCCCTCCACTTT. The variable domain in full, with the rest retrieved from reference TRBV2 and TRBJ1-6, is EPEVTQTPSHQVTQMGQEVILRCVPISNHLYFYWYRQILGQKVEFLVSFYNNEISEKSEIFDDQFSVERPDGSNFTLKIRSTKLEDSAMYFCASSGQTNNSPLHFGNGTRLTVT.